The 15 T cell receptor beta chains below come from one sample, sequenced in a study of blood T cell repertoires in COVID-19 (dated by TCRdb to the early 2020s). Receptor amplification or capture employed the immunoSEQ multiplex PCR assay. Held by TCRdb, this immuneACCESS table contains in-frame sequences only and omits some clones. Under half of the omission traces to an unresolved V gene where checked; the cause of the rest is unknown. Across this sample there are some 390,000 clones, with roughly 86% seen only once. 1.5% to 2% of the sample rests with the top ten. Source material: PBMCs or T cells enriched from blood (not recorded which). These receptors originate from a woman in her thirties who had recovered from COVID-19.

CDR3 sequence: CASSQDRGAGNEKLFF. In DNA, the CDR3 is TGCGCCAGCAGCCAAGATCGGGGTGCGGGTAATGAAAAACTGTTTTTT. V is TRBV4-1 and J is TRBJ1-4; D not resolved. The ends were cut back, 0 bases at V and 4 bases at J, with 12 bases in the middle. This CDR3 region has 16 residues. Germline values: CDR1 MGHRA, CDR2 YSYEKL.

CDR3 nucleotide sequence: TGTGCCAGTAGTATAGACCCCGGGACAGGGGCCTACGAGCAGTACTTC. The encoded protein is CASSIDPGTGAYEQYF. The rearrangement links TRBV19 to TRBJ2-7; 10 bases match TRBD1. V lost 0 bases to trimming and J lost 2 bases; unmatched junction nucleotides: 4. Germline values: CDR1 LNHDA, CDR2 SQIVND (reference sequence). The CDR3 runs to 16 residues.

Concerning this clone: The same CDR3 arises from other DNA sequences in this sample as well. The chain has TRBV27 and TRBJ2-1, with 7 positions matching TRBD2. Losses at the gene ends were 1 base for V and 0 bases for J; bases not matched to a gene: 3. Germline loops: CDR1 MNHEY, CDR2 SMNVEV (reference sequence). The CDR3 consists of 16 residues. The CDR3 DNA follows: TGTGCCAGCAGTTTATGGGGAGGGAGCTCCTACAATGAGCAGTTCTTC. This sequence encodes CASSLWGGSSYNEQFF.

This chain joins TRBV4-1 and TRBJ2-2, with 10 positions matching TRBD2. V gave up 5 bases and J gave up 0 bases; unmatched junction bases: 9. The CDR3 contains 18 residues. Germline values: CDR1 MGHRA, CDR2 YSYEKL. This CDR3 reads CASSSRTSGYANTGELFF. The CDR3 nucleotides are TGCGCCAGCAGCTCGCGGACTAGCGGCTACGCGAACACCGGGGAGCTGTTTTTT.

The V gene is TRBV7-9, the J gene TRBJ2-7; no firm D call. Germline V lookup: CDR1 SEHNR, CDR2 FQNEAQ (reference sequence). The V end lost 6 bases, the J end lost 0 bases, and 6 bases lay between the germline ends. The CDR3 has 12 residues. DNA for the CDR3: TGTGCCAGCAGTGTCGGCTCCTACGAGCAGTACTTC. Translated: CASSVGSYEQYF. Looking up the rest from reference TRBV7-9 and TRBJ2-7 gives the full variable domain: DTGVSQNPRHKITKRGQNVTFRCDPISEHNRLYWYRQTLGQGPEFLTYFQNEAQLEKSRLLSDRFSAERPKGSFSTLEIQRTEQGDSAMYLCASSVGSYEQYFGPGTRLTVT.

This chain uses TRBV2 with TRBJ2-7; 8 positions agree with TRBD1. Trimming at V came to 8 bases and at J to 6 bases, leaving 12 bases not matched to a gene. The CDR3 length is 14 residues. Germline lookup yields CDR1 SNHLY and CDR2 FYNNEI. The CDR3 nucleotides are TGTGCCAGCGGGGAGGCAGGGGGCGCCTCCGAGCAGTACTTC. Protein: CASGEAGGASEQYF.

This chain joins TRBV4-3 and TRBJ1-2, with D maybe TRBD1 (6 bases). With 0 bases removed from V and 0 bases from J, the gap between germline ends came to 11 bases. The CDR3 runs to 16 residues. Germline values: CDR1 LGHNA, CDR2 YSLEER. CDR3: CASSQENRATNYGYTF. CDR3 nucleotides: TGCGCCAGCAGCCAAGAGAACAGGGCAACTAACTATGGCTACACCTTC.

The gene calls are TRBV7-9 and TRBJ2-3; the match to TRBD2 covers 7 bases. The CDR3 totals 13 residues. In germline, CDR1 is SEHNR, CDR2 FQNEAQ (reference sequence). V trimming: 4 bases; J trimming: 5 bases; junction bases outside the gene matches: 3. CDR3 in DNA: TGTGCCAGCAGCTCGCGCGGGGGAGATACGCAGTATTTT. This sequence encodes CASSSRGGDTQYF.

V gene TRBV18 combines with J gene TRBJ1-2, with D uncertain. Trimming removed 3 bases from V and 3 bases from J, with 5 bases in between. CDR1 KGHSH and CDR2 LQKENI come from the germline V gene. The CDR3 covers 12 residues. CDR3 protein: CASSPPDYGYTF. CDR3 coding DNA: TGTGCCAGCTCACCTCCTGACTATGGCTACACCTTC.

The chain joins TRBV12-5 to TRBJ2-2; TRBD2 aligns across 8 bases. Per germline, CDR1 LGHNT and CDR2 FRNRAP. V trimming: 5 bases; J trimming: 7 bases; junction bases outside the gene matches: 15. The CDR3 consists of 17 residues. CDR3 protein: CASGTNLAGGLGGELFF. CDR3 coding DNA: TGTGCTAGTGGTACCAATTTGGCGGGAGGTCTCGGCGGGGAGCTGTTTTTT.

This chain links TRBV5-6 with TRBJ2-7, with 8 bases that match TRBD2. Germline assignment: CDR1 SGHDT and CDR2 YYEEEE. The CDR3 consists of 14 residues. V shed 6 bases and J 3 bases; nucleotides not matched to a gene: 8. For the CDR3, the DNA is TGTGCCAGCAAGAGCGGGAGATTATTCTACGAGCAGTACTTC. Its translation: CASKSGRLFYEQYF.

This chain's CDR3 is CATSSAGFPGNTIYF. The CDR3, as DNA: TGTGCCACCAGCAGCGCAGGGTTCCCTGGAAACACCATATATTTT. The chain joins TRBV15 to TRBJ1-3; tentatively, D is TRBD1 (5 bases). Germline V CDR1 and CDR2: LNHNV, YYDKDF (reference sequence). The length of the CDR3 is 15 residues. V was cut by 3 bases and J by 2 bases, with 11 bases left in between.

The chain links TRBV5-1 to TRBJ2-7; D call uncertain. The CDR3 extends over 13 amino acids. Germline CDR1 SGHRS, CDR2 YFSETQ. The V and J ends lost 0 bases and 3 bases respectively, with 7 bases between them. CDR3 in DNA: TGCGCCAGCAGCTTGGCCAACTTCTACGAGCAGTACTTC. This translates into CASSLANFYEQYF.

The chain is built from TRBV12-5 and TRBJ1-5, with D perhaps TRBD1 (6 bases). There are 14 residues in the CDR3. Trimming cost V 6 bases and J 0 bases, with 9 bases left between them. Germline assignment: CDR1 LGHNT and CDR2 FRNRAP. CDR3 sequence: CASGPTGSNQPQHF. Here the CDR3 DNA reads TGTGCTAGTGGGCCGACAGGTAGCAATCAGCCCCAGCATTTT.

V and J are TRBV7-2 and TRBJ2-1; TRBD2 agrees at 11 bases. Germline-derived CDR1 and CDR2 are SGHTA and FQGNSA. V trimming: 1 base; J trimming: 4 bases; junction bases outside the gene matches: 9. The CDR3 runs 18 residues. The CDR3, as DNA: TGTGCCAGCAGCTTAGTGGGGTCTAGCGGGGGGCGATACAATGAGCAGTTCTTC. Its protein is CASSLVGSSGGRYNEQFF. The whole variable domain, remainder taken from reference TRBV7-2 and TRBJ2-1, is GAGVSQSPSNKVTEKGKDVELRCDPISGHTALYWYRQSLGQGLEFLIYFQGNSAPDKSGLPSDRFSAERTGGSVSTLTIQRTQQEDSAVYLCASSLVGSSGGRYNEQFFGPGTRLTVL.